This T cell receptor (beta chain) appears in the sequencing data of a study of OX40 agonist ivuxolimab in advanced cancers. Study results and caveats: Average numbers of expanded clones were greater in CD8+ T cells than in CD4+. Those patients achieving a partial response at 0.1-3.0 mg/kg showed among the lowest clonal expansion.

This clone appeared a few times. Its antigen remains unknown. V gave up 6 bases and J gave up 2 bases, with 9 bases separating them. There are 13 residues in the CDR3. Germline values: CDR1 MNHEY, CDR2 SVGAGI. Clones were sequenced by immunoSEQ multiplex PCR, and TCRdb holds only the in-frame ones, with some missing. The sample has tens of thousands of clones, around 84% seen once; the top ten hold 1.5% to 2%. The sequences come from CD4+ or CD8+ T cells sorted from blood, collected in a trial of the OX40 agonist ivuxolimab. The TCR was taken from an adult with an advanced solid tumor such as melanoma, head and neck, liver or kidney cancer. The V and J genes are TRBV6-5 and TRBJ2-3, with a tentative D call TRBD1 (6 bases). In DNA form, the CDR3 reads TGTGCCAGCAGGGGACAAGTCACAGATACGCAGTATTTT. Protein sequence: CASRGQVTDTQYF.